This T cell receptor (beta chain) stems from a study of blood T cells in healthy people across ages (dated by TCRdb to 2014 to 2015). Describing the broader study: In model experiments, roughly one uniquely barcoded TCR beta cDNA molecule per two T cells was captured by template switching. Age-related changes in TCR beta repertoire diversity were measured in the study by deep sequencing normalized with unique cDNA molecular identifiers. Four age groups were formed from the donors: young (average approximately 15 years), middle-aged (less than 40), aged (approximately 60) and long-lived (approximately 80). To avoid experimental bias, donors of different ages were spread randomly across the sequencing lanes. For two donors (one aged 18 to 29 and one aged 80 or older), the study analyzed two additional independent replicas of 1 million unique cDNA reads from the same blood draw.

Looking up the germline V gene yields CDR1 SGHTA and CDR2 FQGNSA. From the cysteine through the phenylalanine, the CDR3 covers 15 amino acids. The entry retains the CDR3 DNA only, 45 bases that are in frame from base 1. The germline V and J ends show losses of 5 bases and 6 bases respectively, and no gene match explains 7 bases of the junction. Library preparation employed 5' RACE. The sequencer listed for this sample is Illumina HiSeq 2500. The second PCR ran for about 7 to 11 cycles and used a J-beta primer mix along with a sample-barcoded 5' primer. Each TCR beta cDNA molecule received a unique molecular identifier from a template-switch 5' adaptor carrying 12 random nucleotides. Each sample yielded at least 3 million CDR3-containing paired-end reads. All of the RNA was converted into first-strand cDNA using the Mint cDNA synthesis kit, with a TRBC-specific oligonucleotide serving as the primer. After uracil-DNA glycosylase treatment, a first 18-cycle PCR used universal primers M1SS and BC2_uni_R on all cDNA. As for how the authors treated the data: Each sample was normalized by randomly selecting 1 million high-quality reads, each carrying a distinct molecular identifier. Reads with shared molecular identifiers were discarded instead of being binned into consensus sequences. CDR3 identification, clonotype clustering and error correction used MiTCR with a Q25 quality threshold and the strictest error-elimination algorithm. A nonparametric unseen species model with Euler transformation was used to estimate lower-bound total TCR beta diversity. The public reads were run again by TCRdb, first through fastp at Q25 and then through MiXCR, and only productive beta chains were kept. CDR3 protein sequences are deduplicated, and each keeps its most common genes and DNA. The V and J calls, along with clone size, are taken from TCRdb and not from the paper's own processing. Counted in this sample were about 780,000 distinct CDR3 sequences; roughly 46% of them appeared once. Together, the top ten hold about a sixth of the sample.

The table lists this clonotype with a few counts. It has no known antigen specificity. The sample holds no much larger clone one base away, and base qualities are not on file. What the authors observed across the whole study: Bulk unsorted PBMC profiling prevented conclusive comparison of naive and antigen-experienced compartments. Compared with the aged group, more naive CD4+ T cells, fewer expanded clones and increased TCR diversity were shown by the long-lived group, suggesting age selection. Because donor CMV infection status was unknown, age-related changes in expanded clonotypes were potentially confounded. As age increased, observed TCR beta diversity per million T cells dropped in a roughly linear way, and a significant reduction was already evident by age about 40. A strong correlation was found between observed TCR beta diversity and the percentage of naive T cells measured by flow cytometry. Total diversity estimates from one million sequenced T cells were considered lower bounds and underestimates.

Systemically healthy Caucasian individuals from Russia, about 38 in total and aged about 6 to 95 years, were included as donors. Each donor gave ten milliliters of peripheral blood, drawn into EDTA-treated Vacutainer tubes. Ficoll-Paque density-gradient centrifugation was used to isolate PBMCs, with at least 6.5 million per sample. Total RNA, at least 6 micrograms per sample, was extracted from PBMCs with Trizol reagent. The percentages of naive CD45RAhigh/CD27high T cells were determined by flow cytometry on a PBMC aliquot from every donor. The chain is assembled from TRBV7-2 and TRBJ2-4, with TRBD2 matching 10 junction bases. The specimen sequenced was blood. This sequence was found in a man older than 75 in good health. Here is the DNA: TGTGCCAGCAGCCGAAAAGCGGGAGGGAGAAACATTCAGTACTTC. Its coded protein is CASSRKAGGRNIQYF.